These 8 T cell receptor beta chains originate from one sample sequenced in a study of T-cell memory formation after mild COVID-19. A single record per CDR3 protein comes from TCRdb applying MiXCR to the 5' RACE reads. In the table there are 400,000 or so distinct CDR3 sequences, 15% to 25% of which are singletons. The sequenced sample was PBMCs or a T cell subset sorted from them (not recorded which). The receptor source for this set is an adult woman who had mild COVID-19 (a few samples of this study predate the infection). Cell type and time point are not known.

Worth noting for this clonotype: Germline and junction disagree at one end, which may indicate a read error. This chain uses TRBV7-9 with TRBJ1-1, with 10 bases matching TRBD1. Germline-derived CDR1 and CDR2 are SEHNR and FQNEAQ (reference sequence). The CDR3 has 13 amino acids. In nucleotides, the CDR3 is TGTGCCAGCAGTAAGACAGGGGGCACTGAAGTTTTCTTT. Amino acids: CASSKTGGTEVFF.

This clonotype showed up just a few times. The V call is TRBV4-1, the J call TRBJ1-5; no reliable D call. This CDR3 region has 15 residues. V gave up 1 base and J gave up 0 bases, with 7 bases separating them. From germline, CDR1 is MGHRA and CDR2 YSYEKL. CDR3 amino acids: CASSQVDYSNQPQHF. The CDR3 DNA follows: TGCGCCAGCAGCCAAGTTGACTATAGCAATCAGCCCCAGCATTTT.

The chain uses TRBV7-2 and TRBJ1-5; D is perhaps TRBD1 (6 bases). The CDR3 loop spans 15 amino acids. Germline values: CDR1 SGHTA, CDR2 FQGNSA. V was cut by 5 bases and J by 1 base, with 12 bases left in between. The CDR3: CASSPHGGSNQPQHF. CDR3 bases: TGTGCCAGCAGCCCCCACGGGGGCAGCAATCAGCCCCAGCATTTT.

The table lists this clonotype with a few counts. The chain couples TRBV6-5 to TRBJ2-2, with D tentatively TRBD2 (6 bases). The V and J ends lost 6 bases and 9 bases respectively, with 20 bases between them. CDR3 length: 15 residues. Germline CDR1 MNHEY, CDR2 SVGAGI. This chain's CDR3 is CASSYGASVNRELFF. The CDR3 nucleotides read TGTGCCAGCAGCTACGGGGCTAGCGTAAACCGGGAGCTGTTTTTT.

A few counts support this clonotype. This chain connects TRBV6-2 or TRBV6-3 to TRBJ2-7; possibly TRBD1 for D (6 bases). The ends were cut back, 0 bases at V and 1 base at J, with 10 bases in the middle. This CDR3 has 15 residues. The germline gives CDR1 MNHEY, CDR2 SVGEGT. This CDR3 reads CASSYSTGGSYEQYF. The CDR3 nucleotides are TGTGCCAGCAGTTACTCGACAGGAGGATCCTACGAGCAGTACTTC.

V is TRBV11-2 and J is TRBJ1-2; weak D call: TRBD1 (6 bases). The length of the CDR3 is 16 residues. Per germline, CDR1 SGHAT and CDR2 FQNNGV. Trimming stripped 5 bases from V and 5 bases from J, with 21 bases between. In DNA, the CDR3 is TGTGCCAGCAGCACTACTTTTCGGACAGATAGATATGGCTACACCTTC. Its protein product is CASSTTFRTDRYGYTF. The full variable domain, its missing parts supplied by reference TRBV11-2 and TRBJ1-2, is EAGVAQSPRYKIIEKRQSVAFWCNPISGHATLYWYQQILGQGPKLLIQFQNNGVVDDSQLPKDRFSAERLKGVDSTLKIQPAKLEDSAVYLCASSTTFRTDRYGYTFGSGTRLTVV.

This clonotype came up a few times. The V gene is TRBV7-2, the J gene TRBJ2-1; no definite D call. The CDR3 is 14 residues long. Germline values: CDR1 SGHTA, CDR2 FQGNSA. Trimming left V 7 bases short and J 9 bases short, with 19 bases between. CDR3 DNA: TGTGCCAGCACCCCGCGGTACGGGTTAGGTGAGCAGTTCTTC. This gives the protein CASTPRYGLGEQFF. Variable domain in full (rest from reference TRBV7-2 and TRBJ2-1): GAGVSQSPSNKVTEKGKDVELRCDPISGHTALYWYRQSLGQGLEFLIYFQGNSAPDKSGLPSDRFSAERTGGSVSTLTIQRTQQEDSAVYLCASTPRYGLGEQFFGPGTRLTVL.

This clonotype was counted between two and nine times. The chain is built from TRBV14 and TRBJ2-3, with D perhaps matching TRBD2 (5 bases). The ends were cut back, 0 bases at V and 1 base at J, with 14 bases in the middle. The CDR3 contains 17 residues. Germline V gene sequence: CDR1 SGHDN, CDR2 FVKESK. CDR3 protein: CASSQDRGRTGTDTQYF. The CDR3 nucleotides read TGTGCCAGCAGCCAAGACCGAGGACGGACTGGCACAGATACGCAGTATTTT.